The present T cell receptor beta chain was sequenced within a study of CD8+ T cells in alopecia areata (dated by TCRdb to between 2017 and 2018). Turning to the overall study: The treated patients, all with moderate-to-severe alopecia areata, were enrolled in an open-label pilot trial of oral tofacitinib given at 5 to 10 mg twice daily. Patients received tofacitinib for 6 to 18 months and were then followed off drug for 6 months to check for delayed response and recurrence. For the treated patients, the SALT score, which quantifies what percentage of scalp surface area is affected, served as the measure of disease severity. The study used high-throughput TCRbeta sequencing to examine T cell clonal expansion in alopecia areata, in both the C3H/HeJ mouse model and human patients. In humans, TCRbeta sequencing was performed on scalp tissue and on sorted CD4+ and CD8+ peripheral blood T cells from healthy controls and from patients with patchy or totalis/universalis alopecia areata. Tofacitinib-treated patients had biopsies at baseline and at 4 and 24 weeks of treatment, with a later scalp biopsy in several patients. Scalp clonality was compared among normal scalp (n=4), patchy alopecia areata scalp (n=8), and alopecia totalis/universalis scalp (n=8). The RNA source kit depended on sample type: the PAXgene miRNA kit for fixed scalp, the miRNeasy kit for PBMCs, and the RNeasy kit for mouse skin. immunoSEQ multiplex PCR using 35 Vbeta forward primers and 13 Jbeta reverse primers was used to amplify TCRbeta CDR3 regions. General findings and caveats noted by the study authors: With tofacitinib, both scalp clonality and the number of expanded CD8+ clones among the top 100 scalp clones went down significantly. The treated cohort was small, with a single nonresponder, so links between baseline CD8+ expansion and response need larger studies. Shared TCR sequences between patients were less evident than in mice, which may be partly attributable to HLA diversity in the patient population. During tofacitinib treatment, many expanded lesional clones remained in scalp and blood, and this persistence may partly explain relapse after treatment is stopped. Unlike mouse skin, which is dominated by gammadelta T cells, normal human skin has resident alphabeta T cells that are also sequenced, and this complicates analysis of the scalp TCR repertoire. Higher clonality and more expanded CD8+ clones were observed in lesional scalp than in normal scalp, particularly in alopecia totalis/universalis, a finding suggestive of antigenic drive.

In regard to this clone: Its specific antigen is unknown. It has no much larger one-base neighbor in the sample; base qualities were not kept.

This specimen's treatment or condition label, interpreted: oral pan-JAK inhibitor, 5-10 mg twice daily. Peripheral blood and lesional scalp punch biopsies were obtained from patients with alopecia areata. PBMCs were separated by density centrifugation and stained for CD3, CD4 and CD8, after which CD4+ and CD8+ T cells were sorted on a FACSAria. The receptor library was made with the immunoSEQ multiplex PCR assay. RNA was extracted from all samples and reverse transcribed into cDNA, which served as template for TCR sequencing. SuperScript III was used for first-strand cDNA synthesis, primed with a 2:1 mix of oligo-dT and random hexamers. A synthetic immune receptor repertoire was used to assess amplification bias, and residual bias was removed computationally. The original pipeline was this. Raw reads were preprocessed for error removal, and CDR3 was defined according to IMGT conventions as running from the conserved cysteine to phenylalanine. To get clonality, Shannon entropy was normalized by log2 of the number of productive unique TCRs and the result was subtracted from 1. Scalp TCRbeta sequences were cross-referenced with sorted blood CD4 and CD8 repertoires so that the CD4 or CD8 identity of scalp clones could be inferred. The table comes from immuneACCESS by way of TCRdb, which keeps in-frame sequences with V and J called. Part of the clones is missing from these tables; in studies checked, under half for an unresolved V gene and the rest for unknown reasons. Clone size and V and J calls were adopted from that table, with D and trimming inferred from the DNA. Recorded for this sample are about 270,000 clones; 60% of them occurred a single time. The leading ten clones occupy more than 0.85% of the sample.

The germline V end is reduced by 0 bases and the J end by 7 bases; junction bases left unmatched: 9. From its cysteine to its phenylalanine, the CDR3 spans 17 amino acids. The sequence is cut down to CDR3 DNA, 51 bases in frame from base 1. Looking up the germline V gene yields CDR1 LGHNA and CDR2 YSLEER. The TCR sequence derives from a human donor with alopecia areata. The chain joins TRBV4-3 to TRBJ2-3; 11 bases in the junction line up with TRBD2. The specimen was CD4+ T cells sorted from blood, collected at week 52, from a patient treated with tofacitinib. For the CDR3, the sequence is CASSQDGDLAGGNTQYF. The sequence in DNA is TGCGCCAGCAGCCAAGATGGGGACCTAGCGGGGGGAAATACGCAGTATTTT.